Shown below are 24 T cell receptor beta chains from a single sample sequenced in a study of TIL therapy for anti-PD-1-resistant metastatic lung cancer. Noted time point: pre-treatment sample, taken before nivolumab and TIL therapy. The tumor samples were excised metastases, mostly pleural nodules or supraclavicular lymph nodes. Sequencing used immunoSEQ v3. Here immunoSEQ multiplex PCR was the method, and the copy in TCRdb shows in-frame clones only, minus some. Seen here are more than 90,000 clones, 55% to 75% observed once, and the top ten hold 11%. Here the sequenced sample was tumor tissue, taken at baseline. The receptor source for this set is a person between 30 and 79 years old with non-small cell lung cancer.

The V and J genes are TRBV5-5 and TRBJ2-3, with D possibly being TRBD2 (6 bases). The germline CDR1 and CDR2 sequences are SGHKS and YYEKEE (reference sequence). V lost 1 base, J lost 6 bases, and 12 bases lay in between. The CDR3 is 14 amino acids. The CDR3 DNA reads as TGTGCCAGCAGCTTGAATGCCCGGGGGGATACGCAGTATTTT. Translating it yields CASSLNARGDTQYF.

V is TRBV28 and J is TRBJ2-7; D perhaps matches TRBD1 (7 bases). Trimming took 5 bases from V and 3 from J, leaving 14 bases between them. The CDR3 covers 14 residues. Germline loops: CDR1 MDHEN, CDR2 SYDVKM. This chain's CDR3 is CASSGGDSYYEQYF. The CDR3 region has the DNA TGTGCCAGCAGTGGAGGGGACAGTTACTACGAGCAGTACTTC.

The V call is TRBV11-3, the J call TRBJ2-1, with 11 bases fitting TRBD2. The junction had 11 bases not matched to a gene; V was cut back by 1 base and J by 6 bases. The CDR3 has 18 amino acids. From germline, CDR1 is SGHNT and CDR2 YENEEA. The CDR3 loop is CASSLGGVAGGFINEQFF. In nucleotides, the CDR3 is TGTGCCAGCAGCTTAGGGGGGGTAGCGGGAGGGTTTATCAATGAGCAGTTCTTC.

The chain joins TRBV5-1 to TRBJ2-7; D may correspond to TRBD1 or TRBD2 (5 bases each). The CDR3 loop spans 15 amino acids. V was clipped by 5 bases and J by 0 bases, with 15 bases between them. Germline loops: CDR1 SGHRS, CDR2 YFSETQ. The chain's CDR3 is CASRLGPTSSYEQYF. CDR3 nucleotide sequence: TGCGCCAGCAGACTGGGACCGACGAGCTCCTACGAGCAGTACTTC.

There are many counts of this clone. The rearrangement uses TRBV6-2 or TRBV6-3 and TRBJ2-1, with D possibly TRBD2 on 5 matching bases. This CDR3 comprises 15 residues. Germline CDR1 MNHEY, CDR2 SVGEGT. Trimming left V 6 bases short and J 8 bases short, with 20 bases between. The CDR3 region has the DNA TGTGCCAGCAGCCTTTACAGCGCGTTCGGGGATGAGCAGTTCTTC. Encoded protein: CASSLYSAFGDEQFF.

This chain connects TRBV20-1 to TRBJ1-6; maybe TRBD1 (5 bases). CDR1 and CDR2 from the germline V gene are DFQATT and SNEGSKA (reference sequence). Trimming pared 3 bases from V and 0 bases from J, leaving 9 bases between. The CDR3 has 15 amino acids. The CDR3 here is CSASLRGSYNSPLHF. As DNA, the CDR3 is TGCAGTGCTAGTTTGAGGGGCTCCTATAATTCACCCCTCCACTTT.

The chain carries TRBV7-9 and TRBJ1-6; 7 bases line up with TRBD1. The germline CDR1 and CDR2 sequences are SEHNR and FQNEAQ (reference sequence). Trimming removed 5 bases from V and 7 bases from J; junction bases left unmatched: 8. The CDR3 sequence is 15 residues long. CDR3 DNA: TGTGCCAGCAGCCCCAACAGGGGTGGAAATTCACCCCTCCACTTT. Translation: CASSPNRGGNSPLHF.

This clone was detected only a few times. The chain joins TRBV28 to TRBJ1-2; D is ambiguous. The CDR3 loop spans 15 amino acids. The germline gives CDR1 MDHEN, CDR2 SYDVKM. Trimming took 3 bases from V and 4 from J, leaving 15 bases between them. Written as DNA, the CDR3 is TGTGCCAGCAGTTTGACGGGAATCGGAGGCTATGGCTACACCTTC. It translates to CASSLTGIGGYGYTF.

This clone was seen a single time. The J gene is TRBJ1-6, the V gene TRBV7-3; D remains unclear. V was cut by 6 bases and J by 15 bases, with 21 bases left in between. CDR1 is SGHTA, CDR2 FQGTGA, per germline. The CDR3 has 14 residues. In DNA, the CDR3 is TGTGCCAGCAGTTCCAGCGGACGGGGAAGCAACCTCCACTTT. Translating it yields CASSSSGRGSNLHF.

J is TRBJ2-2 and V is TRBV11-3; 9 bases map to TRBD1. CDR1 is SGHNT and CDR2 is YENEEA in the germline V gene. Germline trimming cut 1 base from V and 6 bases from J; bases unmatched to any gene: 0. The CDR3 contains 14 residues. Here the CDR3 reads CASSLGQGAGELFF. Written as DNA, the CDR3 is TGTGCCAGCAGCTTAGGACAGGGGGCCGGGGAGCTGTTTTTT.

This clone came up a few times. The chain combines TRBV6-1 with TRBJ1-5; weak D call: TRBD1 (5 bases). Trimming stripped 3 bases from V and 3 bases from J, with 12 bases between. Per the germline V gene, CDR1 is MNHNS and CDR2 is SASEGT. The CDR3 has 15 residues. Here the CDR3 reads CASSDFGRVNQPQHF. The CDR3 nucleotides read TGTGCCAGCAGTGATTTTGGCAGGGTCAATCAGCCCCAGCATTTT.

The rearrangement links TRBV6-5 to TRBJ2-1, with D possibly matching TRBD1 (5 bases). V was cut by 2 bases and J by 8 bases, with 16 bases left in between. This CDR3 comprises 15 residues. Germline V gene data show CDR1 as MNHEY and CDR2 as SVGAGI. The CDR3 region has the DNA TGTGCCAGCAGTTACGATGACTCAGGGTACCATGAGCAGTTCTTC. Translated: CASSYDDSGYHEQFF.

A note on this clone: An end of the junction differs from the germline gene, which may be a read error. The CDR3 bases are TGTGCCAGCACTCAGGACGGTACTCCTCCTAGTGACTTC. This sequence encodes CASTQDGTPPSDF. This chain links TRBV2 with TRBJ2-7; D uncertain. The length of the CDR3 is 13 residues. Germline CDR1 reads SNHLY; CDR2 reads FYNNEI.

This chain uses TRBV28 with TRBJ1-4; D remains ambiguous. Trimming left V 5 bases short and J 5 bases short, with 18 bases between. CDR1 and CDR2 (germline): MDHEN, SYDVKM. This CDR3 is 16 amino acids long. CDR3 residues: CASSPPERFKNEKLFF. CDR3 sequence (DNA): TGTGCCAGCAGTCCCCCCGAACGGTTTAAAAATGAAAAACTGTTTTTT.

The V and J genes are TRBV7-9 and TRBJ1-3; TRBD1 agrees at 8 bases. Trimming removed 2 bases from V and 0 bases from J; junction bases left unmatched: 9. The CDR3 extends over 18 amino acids. Germline V CDR1 and CDR2: SEHNR, FQNEAQ (reference sequence). The CDR3 protein is CASSLPPGTGHSGNTIYF. CDR3 DNA sequence: TGTGCCAGCAGCTTACCCCCCGGGACAGGTCACTCTGGAAACACCATATATTTT.

The V call is TRBV18, the J call TRBJ2-3, with TRBD2 matching over 7 bases. The germline CDR1 and CDR2 sequences are KGHSH and LQKENI. The V gene end was trimmed by 0 bases and the J gene end by 5 bases; junction bases not matched to a gene: 5. The CDR3 totals 15 residues. The CDR3 nucleotides read TGTGCCAGCTCACCACCTACTAGCGAGATAGATACGCAGTATTTT. Translating gives CASSPPTSEIDTQYF.

Turning to this clone: This sample also contains other DNA sequences that code for the same CDR3. The J gene is TRBJ1-2, the V gene TRBV28; D unclear. This CDR3 region has 12 residues. Germline V CDR1 and CDR2: MDHEN, SYDVKM. Trimming took 3 bases from V and 5 from J, leaving 7 bases between them. The DNA for the CDR3 is TGTGCCAGCAGTTTGGCAGGATATGGCTACACCTTC. Protein: CASSLAGYGYTF.

This clone appeared a single time. V usage is TRBV9 and J usage is TRBJ2-1; 7 bases agree with TRBD2. The V and J ends lost 4 bases and 0 bases, in that order; junction bases with no gene match: 7. The germline V gene has CDR1 SGDLS and CDR2 YYNGEE. The CDR3 is 16 residues long. CDR3 in amino acids: CASSSRGGSSYNEQFF. DNA of the CDR3: TGTGCCAGCAGCTCCCGGGGCGGGAGCTCCTACAATGAGCAGTTCTTC. The full variable domain, with the rest looked up from reference TRBV9 and TRBJ2-1, is DSGVTQTPKHLITATGQRVTLRCSPRSGDLSVYWYQQSLDQGLQFLIQYYNGEERAKGNILERFSAQQFPDLHSELNLSSLELGDSALYFCASSSRGGSSYNEQFFGPGTRLTVL.

V is TRBV6-1 and J is TRBJ2-7, with TRBD2 identical over 7 bases. Germline CDR1 MNHNS, CDR2 SASEGT. CDR3 length: 17 residues. V gave up 0 bases and J gave up 2 bases; unmatched junction bases: 10. Written as DNA, the CDR3 is TGTGCCAGCAGTGAAGCGCTGGCGGGAGTCCAACCCTACGAGCAGTACTTC. Protein: CASSEALAGVQPYEQYF.

The rearrangement links TRBV20-1 to TRBJ2-6; no definite D call. The V gene lost 3 bases and the J gene lost 0 bases, with 12 bases spanning the gap. The CDR3 is 16 residues long. Per germline, CDR1 DFQATT and CDR2 SNEGSKA (reference sequence). The CDR3 region is CSASPGRISGANVLTF. Written as DNA, the CDR3 is TGCAGTGCTAGTCCCGGACGGATCTCTGGGGCCAACGTCCTGACTTTC.

This chain connects TRBV30 to TRBJ2-1; D perhaps matches TRBD1 (5 bases). Looked up from germline, CDR1 is GTSNPN and CDR2 is SVGIG (reference sequence). V lost 5 bases and J lost 9, with 8 bases in between. This CDR3 has 10 amino acids. The CDR3 region is CAWSRGEQFF. DNA of the CDR3: TGTGCCTGGTCTAGGGGTGAGCAGTTCTTC.

This clone appeared a single time. V gene TRBV5-1 combines with J gene TRBJ2-2; 8 positions agree with TRBD2. J was trimmed by 4 bases and V by 4 bases; bases with no gene match: 6. This CDR3 is 15 amino acids long. Germline V gene lookup returns CDR1 SGHRS and CDR2 YFSETQ. This CDR3 reads CASSPSGYRTGELFF. The CDR3 DNA sequence: TGCGCCAGCAGCCCTAGCGGGTACCGCACCGGGGAGCTGTTTTTT.

The chain couples TRBV6-6 to TRBJ2-2, with TRBD2 matching over 7 bases. Germline V gives CDR1 MNHNY, CDR2 SVGAGI (reference sequence). Trimming took 6 bases from V and 5 from J; bases not matched to a gene: 9. There are 15 residues in the CDR3. The CDR3 DNA sequence: TGTGCCAGCAGCTGGACTAGTATGGAAACCGGGGAGCTGTTTTTT. The encoded protein is CASSWTSMETGELFF.

The chain combines TRBV7-2 with TRBJ2-2; TRBD2 matches at 10 bases. CDR3 size: 16 residues. Losses at the gene ends were 3 bases for V and 5 bases for J; bases not matched to a gene: 6. Germline V gives CDR1 SGHTA, CDR2 FQGNSA. CDR3 loop: CASSFLLAGGTGELFF. CDR3 DNA sequence: TGTGCCAGCAGCTTCCTATTAGCGGGAGGTACCGGGGAGCTGTTTTTT.